The sequence of this TCR beta chain was determined in a study of T cell responses to AZD1222 COVID-19 vaccine. General study points: Females made up more of the donors, who were largely white British, and clonal diversity may have come out too low.

The data were produced by immunoSEQ multiplex PCR, yet TCRdb's version contains in-frame clones alone and is incomplete. Altogether approximately 100,000 clones are present, roughly 90% being singletons, with the ten largest covering roughly 4.5%. Regarding this clone: Antigen specificity is unknown.

This receptor was identified in an adult in good health. The sample was peripheral blood, taken on day 0 of AZD1222 vaccination.

The DNA of the CDR3 is TGTGCCAGCAGCCAAGACGGCAGGGAATTTGCAACTAATGAAAAACTGTTTTTT. Protein: CASSQDGREFATNEKLFF. The rearrangement joins TRBV4-2 to TRBJ1-4; the D gene is possibly TRBD1 (5 bases). CDR1 LGHNA and CDR2 YNFKEQ come from the germline V gene. The CDR3 is made up of 18 amino acids. V was trimmed by 0 bases and J by 0 bases, leaving 14 bases between them.